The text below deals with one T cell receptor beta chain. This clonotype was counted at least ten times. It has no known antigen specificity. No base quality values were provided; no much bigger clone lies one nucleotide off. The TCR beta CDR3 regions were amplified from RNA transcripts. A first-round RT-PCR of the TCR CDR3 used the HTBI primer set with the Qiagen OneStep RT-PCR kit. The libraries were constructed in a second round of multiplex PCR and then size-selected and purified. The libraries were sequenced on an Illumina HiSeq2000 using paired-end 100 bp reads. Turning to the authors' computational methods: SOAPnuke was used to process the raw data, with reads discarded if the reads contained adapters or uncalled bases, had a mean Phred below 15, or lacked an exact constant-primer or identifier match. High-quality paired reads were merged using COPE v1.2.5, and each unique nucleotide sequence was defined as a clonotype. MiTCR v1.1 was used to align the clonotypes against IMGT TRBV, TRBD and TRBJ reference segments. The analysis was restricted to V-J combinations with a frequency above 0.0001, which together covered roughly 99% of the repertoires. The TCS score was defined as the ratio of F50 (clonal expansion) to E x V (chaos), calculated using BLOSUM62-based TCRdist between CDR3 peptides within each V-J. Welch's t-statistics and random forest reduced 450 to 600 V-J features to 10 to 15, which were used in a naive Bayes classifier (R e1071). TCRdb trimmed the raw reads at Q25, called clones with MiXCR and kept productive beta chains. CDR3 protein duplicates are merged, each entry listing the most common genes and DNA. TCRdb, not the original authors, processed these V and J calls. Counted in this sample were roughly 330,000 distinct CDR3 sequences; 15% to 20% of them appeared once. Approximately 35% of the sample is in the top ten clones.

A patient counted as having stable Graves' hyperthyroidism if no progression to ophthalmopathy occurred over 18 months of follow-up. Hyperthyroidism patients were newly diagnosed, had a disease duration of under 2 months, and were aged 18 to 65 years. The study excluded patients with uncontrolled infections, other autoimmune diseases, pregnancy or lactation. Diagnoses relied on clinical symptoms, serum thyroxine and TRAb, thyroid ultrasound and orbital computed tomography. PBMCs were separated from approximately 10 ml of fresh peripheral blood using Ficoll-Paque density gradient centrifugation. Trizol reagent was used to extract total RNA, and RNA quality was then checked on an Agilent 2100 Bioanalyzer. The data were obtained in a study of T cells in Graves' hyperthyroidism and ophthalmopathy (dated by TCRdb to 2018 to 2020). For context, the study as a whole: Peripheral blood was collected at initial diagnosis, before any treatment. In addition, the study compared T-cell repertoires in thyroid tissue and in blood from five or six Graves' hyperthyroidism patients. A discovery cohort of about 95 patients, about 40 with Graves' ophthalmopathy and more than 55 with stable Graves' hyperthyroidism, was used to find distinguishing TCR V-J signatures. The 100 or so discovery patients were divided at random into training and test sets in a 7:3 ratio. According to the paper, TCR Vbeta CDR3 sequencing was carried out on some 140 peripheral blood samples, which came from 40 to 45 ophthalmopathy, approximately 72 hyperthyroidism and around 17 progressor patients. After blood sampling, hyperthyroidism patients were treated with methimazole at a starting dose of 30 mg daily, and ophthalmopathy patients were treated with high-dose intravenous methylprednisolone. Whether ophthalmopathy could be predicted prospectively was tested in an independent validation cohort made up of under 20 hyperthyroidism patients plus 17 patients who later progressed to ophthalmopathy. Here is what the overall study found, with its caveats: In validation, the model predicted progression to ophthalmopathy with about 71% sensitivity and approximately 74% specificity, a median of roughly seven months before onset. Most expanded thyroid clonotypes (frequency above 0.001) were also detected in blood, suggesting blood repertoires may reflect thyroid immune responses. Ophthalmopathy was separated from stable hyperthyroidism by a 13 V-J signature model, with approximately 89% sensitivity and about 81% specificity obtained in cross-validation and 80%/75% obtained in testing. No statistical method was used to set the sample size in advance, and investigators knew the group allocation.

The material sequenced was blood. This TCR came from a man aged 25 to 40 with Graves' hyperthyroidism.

The CDR3 sequence is CAWSRDTAGNTIYF. The base sequence is TGTGCCTGGAGTCGGGACACAGCTGGAAACACCATATATTTT. Recombination joined TRBV30 with TRBJ1-3; TRBD1 could be the D gene, as 6 bases match. The junction carries 10 bases between V and J, which are trimmed by 2 bases and 2 bases respectively. Its CDR3 holds 14 amino acids, cysteine through phenylalanine. Only the CDR3 DNA stays, 42 bases, in frame from base 1. The germline V gene (reference sequence) gives CDR1 as GTSNPN and CDR2 as SVGIG. Outside the CDR3, residues come from the reference TRBV30 and TRBJ1-3 proteins, so the full variable domain is: SQTIHQWPATLVQPVGSPLSLECTVEGTSNPNLYWYRQAAGRGLQLLFYSVGIGQISSEVPQNLSASRPQDRQFILSSKKLLLSDSGFYLCAWSRDTAGNTIYFGEGSWLTVV.